The rows below give T cell receptor beta chains drawn from one sample of a study of blood T cells in healthy people across ages. TCRdb redid the calling of the 5' RACE reads with MiXCR, one entry per CDR3 protein. The repertoire consists of around 1,800,000 distinct CDR3 sequences, with roughly two fifths occurring once and the leading ten covering approximately 22%. The sequencing input was blood. The receptor set was obtained from a human donor in good health. Both conserved end residues are part of each CDR3. The order of the fields is J gene, D gene, V gene, clone size, CDR3 protein, CDR3 DNA. A D gene is named only where the DNA matches it firmly. Not all rows give a size; the values are once, few, many and, for expanded clones, a class.

J: TRBJ2-1
D: -
V: TRBV4-2
size: few
CDR3: CASSPWGADYNEQFF
DNA: TGTGCCAGCAGCCCATGGGGGGCCGATTACAATGAGCAGTTCTTC

J: TRBJ2-7
D: TRBD1
V: TRBV11-2
size: few
CDR3: CASSFLRDRSIYEQYF
DNA: TGTGCCAGCAGCTTTCTCCGGGACAGGTCCATCTACGAGCAGTACTTC

J: TRBJ1-2
D: -
V: TRBV7-2
size: -
CDR3: CASSLGRFGYTF
DNA: TGTGCCAGCAGCTTAGGTCGGTTTGGCTACACCTTC

J: TRBJ2-7
D: -
V: TRBV20-1
size: -
CDR3: CSASRAGVHLDEQYF
DNA: TGCAGTGCTAGTAGGGCAGGGGTCCATCTAGACGAGCAGTACTTC

J: TRBJ1-2
D: -
V: TRBV5-5
size: -
CDR3: CASSLGQSVTYGYTF
DNA: TGTGCCAGCAGCTTGGGACAGTCGGTTACCTATGGCTACACCTTC

J: TRBJ1-5
D: -
V: TRBV12-3/TRBV12-4
size: -
CDR3: CASRGSRQNQPQHF
DNA: TGTGCCAGCAGAGGATCGAGGCAGAATCAGCCCCAGCATTTT

J: TRBJ1-5
D: -
V: TRBV20-1
size: few
CDR3: CSADTGSVSNQPQHF
DNA: TGCAGTGCAGACACAGGGAGTGTAAGCAATCAGCCCCAGCATTTT

J: TRBJ2-3
D: -
V: TRBV7-9
size: few
CDR3: CASSFQGEDTQYF
DNA: TGTGCCAGCAGCTTCCAGGGAGAAGATACGCAGTATTTT

J: TRBJ2-1
D: -
V: TRBV5-1
size: -
CDR3: CASSLAGRNLYADEQFF
DNA: TGCGCCAGCAGCTTGGCAGGCCGGAACCTATACGCCGATGAGCAGTTCTTC

J: TRBJ1-4
D: -
V: TRBV6-6
size: few
CDR3: CASSLEIQNEKLFF
DNA: TGTGCCAGCAGTCTGGAAATTCAGAATGAAAAACTGTTTTTT

J: TRBJ2-7
D: -
V: TRBV6-1
size: few
CDR3: CASSEAPVEQYF
DNA: TGTGCCAGCAGCGAAGCCCCCGTCGAGCAGTACTTC

J: TRBJ2-5
D: -
V: TRBV6-2/TRBV6-3
size: -
CDR3: CASSYFEGETQYF
DNA: TGTGCCAGCAGTTACTTCGAGGGGGAGACCCAGTACTTC

J: TRBJ1-1
D: -
V: TRBV9
size: -
CDR3: CASSVVTDTEAFF
DNA: TGTGCCAGCAGCGTAGTCACGGACACTGAAGCTTTCTTT

J: TRBJ2-7
D: TRBD2
V: TRBV7-9
size: many
CDR3: CASSLTLAGSDEQYF
DNA: TGTGCCAGCAGCTTAACCCTAGCGGGGTCTGACGAGCAGTACTTC

J: TRBJ2-5
D: -
V: TRBV29-1
size: few
CDR3: CSVDGSQETQYF
DNA: TGCAGCGTTGACGGAAGTCAAGAGACCCAGTACTTC